These 13 T cell receptor beta chains were sequenced from one sample in a study of blood T cell repertoires in COVID-19. The assay was immunoSEQ multiplex PCR, and TCRdb's table has in-frame clones only and misses some. This sample has roughly 230,000 clones, with 85% to 90% found just once. Specimen: peripheral blood. Receptor source: a woman in her forties who had recovered from COVID-19.

Only one count was recorded for this clone. The CDR3 nucleotides read TGCGCCAGCAGCCAACCCCGACTAGCGGGAGAGGCTGAGCAGTTCTTC. Its translation is CASSQPRLAGEAEQFF. J is TRBJ2-1 and V is TRBV4-1; 12 positions match TRBD2. CDR1 and CDR2 from the germline V gene are MGHRA and YSYEKL. The V gene end was trimmed by 2 bases and the J gene end by 9 bases; junction bases not matched to a gene: 8. This CDR3 spans 16 amino acids.

The chain carries TRBV5-1 and TRBJ2-3; 14 nucleotides agree with TRBD2. In germline, CDR1 is SGHRS, CDR2 YFSETQ. There are 17 residues in the CDR3. J gave up 0 bases and V 4 bases, and 4 bases lay outside the gene matches. The CDR3 reads CASSQGLAGGSTDTQYF. The CDR3 region has the DNA TGCGCCAGCAGCCAAGGACTAGCGGGAGGCAGCACAGATACGCAGTATTTT. The full variable domain, its missing parts supplied by reference TRBV5-1 and TRBJ2-3, is KAGVTQTPRYLIKTRGQQVTLSCSPISGHRSVSWYQQTPGQGLQFLFEYFSETQRNKGNFPGRFSGRQFSNSRSEMNVSTLELGDSALYLCASSQGLAGGSTDTQYFGPGTRLTVL.

The chain employs TRBV11-1 and TRBJ2-2; TRBD1 is a possible D gene (7 bases). The CDR3 sequence is 16 residues long. CDR1 is SGHAT and CDR2 is FQDESV in the germline V gene (reference sequence). V dropped 5 bases and J dropped 2 bases, with 15 bases sitting between them. CDR3 sequence: CASSHDREANTGELFF. CDR3 nucleotide sequence: TGTGCCAGCAGCCATGACAGGGAGGCAAACACCGGGGAGCTGTTTTTT.

The genes are TRBV18 and TRBJ2-2; 11 bases agree with TRBD2. CDR3 length: 17 residues. V lost 2 bases, J lost 4 bases, and 6 bases stayed unmatched. The germline V gene encodes CDR1 KGHSH and CDR2 LQKENI. For the CDR3, the DNA is TGTGCCAGCTCACCAGTTAGCGGGAGGGACGGCACCGGGGAGCTGTTTTTT. It codes for CASSPVSGRDGTGELFF.

The chain links TRBV2 to TRBJ2-2; 9 bases align to TRBD1. The CDR3 contains 18 residues. V dropped 2 bases and J dropped 6; count of bases not matched to a gene: 13. Germline-derived CDR1 and CDR2 are SNHLY and FYNNEI. The CDR3 loop reads CASSEQGQGSGLAGELFF. CDR3 sequence (DNA): TGTGCCAGCAGTGAACAGGGACAGGGTTCGGGTTTGGCCGGGGAGCTGTTTTTT.

This chain connects TRBV3-1 (or the pseudogene TRBV3-2) to TRBJ2-5, with 7 bases identical to TRBD2. The CDR3 runs 15 residues. Per germline, CDR1 LGHDT and CDR2 YNNKEL (reference sequence). The junction had 10 bases not matched to a gene; V was cut back by 4 bases and J by 5 bases. This CDR3 reads CASSRRRSGVETQYF. The CDR3 DNA reads TGTGCCAGCAGCCGAAGAAGGAGCGGGGTGGAGACCCAGTACTTC.

This chain links TRBV6-4 with TRBJ2-6; a possible D gene is TRBD1 (5 bases). The V gene's germline CDR1 is MRHNA and CDR2 SNTAGT. This CDR3 has 15 residues. V lost 3 bases to trimming and J lost 3 bases, with 9 bases between them. The CDR3 nucleotides are TGTGCCAGCAGTGATCAGGGCGGTGGGGCCAACGTCCTGACTTTC. It specifies CASSDQGGGANVLTF.

With respect to this clone: Other DNA sequences of this sample code for an identical CDR3. This chain links TRBV7-3 with TRBJ2-2; possibly TRBD1 for D (6 bases). The CDR3 spans 14 residues. V was clipped by 5 bases and J by 3 bases, with 10 bases between them. The V gene's germline CDR1 is SGHTA and CDR2 FQGTGA. CDR3 in DNA: TGTGCCAGCAGCGCAGCAGGGGACACCGGGGAGCTGTTTTTT. Amino acids: CASSAAGDTGELFF.

This chain connects TRBV19 to TRBJ1-3; the D is unclear. The CDR3 is 13 residues long. V lost 5 bases and J 2 bases, leaving 7 bases between the germline ends. Per the germline V gene, CDR1 is LNHDA and CDR2 is SQIVND (reference sequence). The CDR3 here is CASSRQTGNTIYF. CDR3 DNA sequence: TGTGCCAGTAGTCGACAAACTGGAAACACCATATATTTT.

The chain uses TRBV4-2 and TRBJ2-7, with 8 positions matching TRBD2. Germline assignment: CDR1 LGHNA and CDR2 YNFKEQ. J was trimmed by 7 bases and V by 4 bases; bases with no gene match: 6. The CDR3 covers 13 residues. The CDR3 spells CASSRETGGEQYV. The CDR3 bases are TGTGCCAGCAGCCGAGAAACGGGGGGGGAGCAGTACGTC.

The chain has TRBV20-1 and TRBJ1-2; a weak D match, TRBD1 (5 bases). CDR3 length: 11 residues. The ends were cut back, 3 bases at V and 6 bases at J, with 8 bases in the middle. The germline V gene has CDR1 DFQATT and CDR2 SNEGSKA (reference sequence). DNA for the CDR3: TGCAGTGCTAGTCAGGGCGATGGCTACACCTTC. Translating gives CSASQGDGYTF.

V usage is TRBV7-6 and J usage is TRBJ2-6, with TRBD1 as a possible D gene (5 bases). The CDR3 is 18 amino acids. Germline V gives CDR1 SGHVS, CDR2 FNYEAQ. Trimming removed 1 base from V and 4 bases from J, with 17 bases in between. The CDR3 here is CASSLDDPGPGGANVLTF. CDR3 bases: TGTGCCAGCAGCTTAGACGACCCCGGGCCAGGGGGGGCCAACGTCCTGACTTTC.

The chain carries TRBV11-2 and TRBJ1-5; D uncertain. The CDR3 consists of 16 residues. Trimming left V 1 base short and J 0 bases short, with 10 bases between. Germline-derived CDR1 and CDR2 are SGHAT and FQNNGV. CDR3 nucleotide sequence: TGTGCCAGCAGCTTAGGATCAGGTTATAGCAATCAGCCCCAGCATTTT. It is translated as CASSLGSGYSNQPQHF.